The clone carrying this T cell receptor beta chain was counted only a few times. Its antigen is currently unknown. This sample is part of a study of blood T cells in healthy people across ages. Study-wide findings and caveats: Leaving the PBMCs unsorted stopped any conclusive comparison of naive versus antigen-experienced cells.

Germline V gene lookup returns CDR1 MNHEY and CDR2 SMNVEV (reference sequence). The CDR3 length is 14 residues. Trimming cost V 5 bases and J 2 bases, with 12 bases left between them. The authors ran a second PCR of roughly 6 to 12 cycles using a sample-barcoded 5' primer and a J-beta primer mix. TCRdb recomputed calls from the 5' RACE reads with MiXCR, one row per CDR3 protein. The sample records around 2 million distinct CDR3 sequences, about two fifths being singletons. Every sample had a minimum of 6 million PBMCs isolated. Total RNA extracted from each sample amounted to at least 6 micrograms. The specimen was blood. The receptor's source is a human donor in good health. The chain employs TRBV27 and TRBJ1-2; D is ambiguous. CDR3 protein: CASSPFGLNYGYTF. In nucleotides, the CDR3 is TGTGCCAGCAGTCCTTTTGGGTTGAACTATGGCTACACCTTC.